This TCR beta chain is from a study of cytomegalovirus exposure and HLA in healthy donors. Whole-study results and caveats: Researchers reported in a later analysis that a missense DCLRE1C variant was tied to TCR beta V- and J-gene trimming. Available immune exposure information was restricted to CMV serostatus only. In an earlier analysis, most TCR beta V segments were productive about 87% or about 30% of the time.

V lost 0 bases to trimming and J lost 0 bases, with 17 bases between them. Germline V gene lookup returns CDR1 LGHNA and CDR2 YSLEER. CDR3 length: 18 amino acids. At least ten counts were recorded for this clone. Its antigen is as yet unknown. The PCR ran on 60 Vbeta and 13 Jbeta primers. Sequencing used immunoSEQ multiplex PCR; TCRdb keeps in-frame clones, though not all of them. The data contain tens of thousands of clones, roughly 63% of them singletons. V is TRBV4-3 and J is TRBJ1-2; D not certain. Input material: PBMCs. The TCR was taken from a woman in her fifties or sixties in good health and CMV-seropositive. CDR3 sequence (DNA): TGCGCCAGCAGCCAAGATTTCGAGTCGGGAGGAGCTAACTATGGCTACACCTTC. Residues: CASSQDFESGGANYGYTF.